The 17 T cell receptor beta chains given below trace back to one sample, sequenced in a study of quantifying T cell responses using KT2 cells. Turning to the study itself: Reverse transcription used primers in the TCR alpha and beta constant regions.

Each cDNA got a UMI-containing oligo ligated at its 3' end. The first PCR ran roughly 4 cycles with an equimolar RC1.1 and RC1.2 beta primer mix. TCRdb used MiXCR to reprocess the UMI-ligation and nested PCR reads, holding one entry per CDR3 protein. Of around 50,000 distinct CDR3 sequences in the sample, 9.5% to 13% were seen once. Sequencing was done on a sample of PBMCs spiked with cells of the T cell clone KT2. All receptors come from a human donor.

The chain combines TRBV12-3 or TRBV12-4 with TRBJ2-3, with D possibly TRBD1 on 5 matching bases. The CDR3 length is 13 residues. The ends were cut back, 3 bases at V and 1 base at J, with 5 bases in the middle. The CDR3 sequence: CASSFRGTDTQYF. The DNA for the CDR3 is TGTGCCAGCAGTTTCAGGGGCACAGATACGCAGTATTTT.

CDR3 sequence reads: CATGQANYEQYF. The CDR3 DNA is TGTGCCACCGGACAGGCTAACTACGAGCAGTACTTC. The chain couples TRBV6-2 or TRBV6-3 to TRBJ2-7; 7 positions match TRBD1. V was clipped by 10 bases and J by 3 bases; unmatched bases: 6. This CDR3 region has 12 residues. Germline V lookup: CDR1 MNHEY, CDR2 SVGEGT.

The chain carries TRBV4-1 and TRBJ2-7; D possibly corresponds to TRBD2 (6 bases). Trimming left V 2 bases short and J 2 bases short, with 19 bases between. Germline V lookup: CDR1 MGHRA, CDR2 YSYEKL. This CDR3 spans 17 amino acids. This CDR3 reads CASSQWAGGFPPYEQYF. CDR3 nucleotide sequence: TGCGCCAGCAGCCAATGGGCCGGAGGGTTCCCTCCCTACGAGCAGTACTTC.

This clonotype was picked up a small number of times. V gene TRBV20-1 combines with J gene TRBJ2-7; D remains unclear. The V gene's germline CDR1 is DFQATT and CDR2 SNEGSKA (reference sequence). This CDR3 is built from 11 residues. Trimming removed 5 bases from V and 5 bases from J, with 10 bases in between. The CDR3 reads CSAGVLNEQYF. CDR3 sequence (DNA): TGCAGTGCTGGGGTACTAAACGAGCAGTACTTC.

This clonotype was counted between two and nine times. The chain joins TRBV12-3 or TRBV12-4 to TRBJ1-2, with D perhaps matching TRBD1 (5 bases). The CDR3 is 14 residues long. V gave up 3 bases and J gave up 8 bases, with 16 bases separating them. The CDR3, as DNA: TGTGCCAGCAGTTTTCTCATTAATCGGGGCGGCTACACCTTC. Protein: CASSFLINRGGYTF.

This clonotype was counted ten times or more. The chain combines TRBV7-2 with TRBJ2-2; D is ambiguous. V lost 2 bases and J 7 bases, leaving 14 bases between the germline ends. The CDR3 contains 15 residues. Germline V gives CDR1 SGHTA, CDR2 FQGNSA. As DNA, the CDR3 is TGTGCCAGCAGCTTATCTGCTAGAGTTGACGGGGAGCTGTTTTTT. Its protein product is CASSLSARVDGELFF.

This clonotype was counted between two and nine times. This chain connects TRBV19 to TRBJ2-2; no clear D. V was trimmed by 2 bases and J by 0 bases, leaving 4 bases between them. This CDR3 spans 14 amino acids. The germline V gene encodes CDR1 LNHDA and CDR2 SQIVND (reference sequence). CDR3 amino acids: CASSISSNTGELFF. The DNA of the CDR3 is TGTGCCAGTAGTATAAGTTCGAACACCGGGGAGCTGTTTTTT. The variable domain in full, completed from reference TRBV19 and TRBJ2-2, reads DGGITQSPKYLFRKEGQNVTLSCEQNLNHDAMYWYRQDPGQGLRLIYYSQIVNDFQKGDIAEGYSVSREKKESFPLTVTSAQKNPTAFYLCASSISSNTGELFFGEGSRLTVL.

There are many counts of this clonotype. The CDR3 bases are TGTGCCAGCAGTTTTTCGACAGGTACTAGCACAGATACGCAGTATTTT. This codes for CASSFSTGTSTDTQYF. The gene calls are TRBV12-3 or TRBV12-4 and TRBJ2-3, with D tentatively TRBD1 (6 bases). The CDR3 is 16 residues long. The V end lost 3 bases, the J end lost 0 bases, and 13 bases lay between the germline ends.

This clonotype has a handful of counts. V gene TRBV20-1 combines with J gene TRBJ2-3, with D perhaps assigned TRBD1 or TRBD2 (6 bases each). Germline CDR1 and CDR2: DFQATT and SNEGSKA (reference sequence). V dropped 3 bases and J dropped 4 bases, with 8 bases sitting between them. This CDR3 region has 12 residues. CDR3 nucleotide sequence: TGCAGTGCTAGCGGGGGCGCAGATACGCAGTATTTT. Residues: CSASGGADTQYF.

This clonotype has only a few counts. The gene calls are TRBV19 and TRBJ1-1; D is uncertain. The length of the CDR3 is 16 residues. Trimming took off 1 base at V and 1 base at J, with 13 bases between the two ends. Germline-derived CDR1 and CDR2 are LNHDA and SQIVND (reference sequence). In nucleotides, the CDR3 is TGTGCCAGTAGTATAGGAGAGGCACTTCCGAACACTGAAGCTTTCTTT. It yields the protein CASSIGEALPNTEAFF.

This clonotype was counted at least ten times. The rearrangement joins TRBV6-5 to TRBJ2-2; no firm D call. CDR3 length: 14 residues. V lost 2 bases and J 1 base, leaving 5 bases between the germline ends. Per the germline V gene, CDR1 is MNHEY and CDR2 is SVGAGI. CDR3 in amino acids: CASSYRWNTGELFF. The CDR3 bases are TGTGCCAGCAGTTACCGATGGAACACCGGGGAGCTGTTTTTT.

In its sample, this clonotype was seen a few times. The J gene is TRBJ2-7, the V gene TRBV7-9, with 8 bases lining up with TRBD2. The ends lost 7 bases at V and 2 bases at J; junction bases unmatched: 4. This CDR3 comprises 13 residues. The V gene's germline CDR1 is SEHNR and CDR2 FQNEAQ (reference sequence). The CDR3 loop reads CASIPGGAYEQYF. The CDR3 DNA reads TGTGCCAGCATTCCGGGAGGGGCCTACGAGCAGTACTTC. Variable domain in full (rest from reference TRBV7-9 and TRBJ2-7): DTGVSQNPRHKITKRGQNVTFRCDPISEHNRLYWYRQTLGQGPEFLTYFQNEAQLEKSRLLSDRFSAERPKGSFSTLEIQRTEQGDSAMYLCASIPGGAYEQYFGPGTRLTVT.

This rearrangement joins TRBV12-3 or TRBV12-4 to TRBJ1-2; D remains unclear. The CDR3 covers 14 residues. The ends were cut back, 6 bases at V and 4 bases at J, with 15 bases in the middle. CDR3 nucleotides: TGTGCCAGCAGGCCCGGACGGGCTATCTATGGCTACACCTTC. The encoded protein is CASRPGRAIYGYTF.

The chain joins TRBV29-1 to TRBJ2-7, with D tentatively TRBD1 (6 bases). The V end was cut by 2 bases, the J end by 5 bases, with 13 bases between. The CDR3 has 13 residues. Germline CDR1 is SQVTM and CDR2 is ANQGSEA. This CDR3 reads CSVEQGPLNEQYF. DNA of the CDR3: TGCAGCGTTGAACAGGGGCCGTTGAACGAGCAGTACTTC.

The genes are TRBV29-1 and TRBJ2-1, with TRBD2 identical over 7 bases. The CDR3 has 14 amino acids. V was clipped by 3 bases and J by 4 bases; unmatched bases: 6. Looked up from germline, CDR1 is SQVTM and CDR2 is ANQGSEA. The CDR3 reads CSVDPSGLYNEQFF. CDR3 bases: TGCAGCGTTGACCCCTCGGGACTATACAATGAGCAGTTCTTC.

Many counts were recorded for this clonotype. The chain recombines TRBV21-1 with TRBJ2-2; the table gives TRBD1 as D, unverified against the DNA. TRBV21-1 is noted as a pseudogene. This CDR3 contains 15 residues. CDR3 nucleotides: TGTGCCACCATCAACCGGACAGTAGACACCGGGGAGCTGTTTTTT. Protein: CATINRTVDTGELFF.

This clonotype occurred many times. The V call is TRBV11-1, the J call TRBJ2-2; weak D call: TRBD1 (6 bases). The CDR3 spans 15 residues. The V and J ends lost 2 bases and 3 bases respectively, with 10 bases between them. The V gene's germline CDR1 is SGHAT and CDR2 FQDESV (reference sequence). The CDR3 bases are TGTGCCAGCAGCTTACACAGGGTGCACACCGGGGAGCTGTTTTTT. Translating gives CASSLHRVHTGELFF.